Reported below is one TCR beta chain. Antigen specificity is unknown. These data originate in a study of cytomegalovirus exposure and HLA in healthy donors. Study-wide background: As an earlier analysis found, some 180 million T cells yielded approximately 110 million unique TCR beta sequences.

In the PCR, 60 Vbeta and 13 Jbeta primers were used. Clones were read by immunoSEQ multiplex PCR, and TCRdb kept only the in-frame ones, dropping some. Its listing shows fewer than 150,000 clones. The study's findings and limits: Common viral pathogens seemed, in a later analysis, to connect with several of the most significant clusters. It is likely that the observed cluster of highly shared sequence variants was a sequencing artifact.

Material: PBMCs. The receptor was isolated from a middle-aged man in good health and CMV-seronegative.

The CDR3 DNA is TGTGCCAGCAGCTATGCCGGGACAGGGGCCTACAATGAGCAGTTCTTC. Translated: CASSYAGTGAYNEQFF. The chain has TRBV7-2 and TRBJ2-1, with TRBD1 matching 10 bases. The ends lost 4 bases at V and 2 bases at J; junction bases unmatched: 5. The V gene's germline CDR1 is SGHTA and CDR2 FQGNSA. The CDR3 consists of 16 residues.